This TCR beta chain was profiled in a study of cytomegalovirus exposure and HLA in healthy donors. Study-wide points: Published work reported that the classifier diagnosed cytomegalovirus status with high specificity and sensitivity. In a later analysis, several top co-occurrence clusters appeared linked to parvovirus B19, influenza, CMV and Epstein-Barr virus. Specificity for CMV antigens was confirmed in vitro for a few of the CMV-associated chains. Analysis performed later found approximately 17,000 TCR beta sequences associated with HLA alleles at 0.05 false discovery rate.

Use of 60 Vbeta and 13 Jbeta primers characterized the PCR. The data were produced by immunoSEQ multiplex PCR, yet TCRdb's version contains in-frame clones alone and is incomplete. This sample yields 75,000 to 100,000 clones, of which approximately 76% are seen a single time; roughly 19% belongs to the top ten. The CDR3 length is 15 residues. Losses at the gene ends were 2 bases for V and 0 bases for J; bases not matched to a gene: 2. The germline V gene has CDR1 SEHNR and CDR2 FQNEAQ (reference sequence). Remarks on this clone: No antigen is known for it.

The V and J genes are TRBV7-9 and TRBJ2-5; 8 nucleotides match TRBD2. The material sequenced was PBMCs. The clonotype originates from an older woman in good health and CMV-seropositive. CDR3 nucleotide sequence: TGTGCCAGCAGCTTACTAGCGGGCTACCAAGAGACCCAGTACTTC. This sequence encodes CASSLLAGYQETQYF.